This TCR beta chain was captured in a study of blood T cell repertoires in COVID-19. Study overall: Nucleic acid was either cDNA or gDNA, and it came from T cells, B-cell-depleted T cells, or PBMCs.

Profiling relied on immunoSEQ multiplex PCR, and the TCRdb table lists in-frame clones only, not all of them. The sample holds about 270,000 clones, 75% to 90% seen once. Residents of 24 US areas, aged 18 to 89 years, made up the participants. Participants' reported clinical history set cohort assignment. Sequencing was carried out using PBMCs or T cells enriched from blood (not recorded which). The TCR sequence derives from a woman under 30 who had recovered from COVID-19.

DNA of the CDR3: TGCAGCGTTGAATTCGGCAGGGGAGAGACCCAGTACTTC. As protein: CSVEFGRGETQYF. The chain has TRBV29-1 and TRBJ2-5; possibly TRBD1 for D (6 bases). Germline loops: CDR1 SQVTM, CDR2 ANQGSEA. The CDR3 totals 13 residues. Deletions cut 2 bases from V and 4 bases from J, with 11 bases between.